A single sample is the source of the 32 T cell receptor beta chains below, sequenced in a study of blood T cell repertoires in COVID-19. Using immunoSEQ multiplex PCR, the repertoire was profiled, and TCRdb retains in-frame clones only, with some absent. The repertoire holds about 280,000 clones, with about 83% as singletons. The sequencing input was PBMCs or T cells enriched from blood (not recorded which). The source is a middle-aged woman who had recovered from COVID-19.

The chain combines TRBV7-6 with TRBJ2-3; TRBD2 matches at 10 bases. Looked up from germline, CDR1 is SGHVS and CDR2 is FNYEAQ. The CDR3 has 16 residues. V shed 5 bases and J 7 bases; nucleotides not matched to a gene: 12. The CDR3 protein is CASSPEASGRAHTQYF. For the CDR3, the DNA is TGTGCCAGCAGCCCCGAGGCGAGCGGGAGGGCCCATACGCAGTATTTT.

On this clone itself: Other DNA sequences in the same sample also yield this CDR3. The chain joins TRBV28 to TRBJ1-5; 9 bases fit TRBD1. Germline trimming cut 5 bases from V and 3 bases from J; bases unmatched to any gene: 2. CDR1 and CDR2 from the germline V gene are MDHEN and SYDVKM. The CDR3 runs 14 residues. The CDR3 DNA follows: TGTGCCAGCAGTCGGGACAGGGTCAATCAGCCCCAGCATTTT. Its protein product is CASSRDRVNQPQHF.

This chain joins TRBV30 and TRBJ1-2; D remains ambiguous. V gave up 2 bases and J gave up 4 bases, with 11 bases separating them. This CDR3 has 13 amino acids. Germline V gene data show CDR1 as GTSNPN and CDR2 as SVGIG (reference sequence). CDR3 loop: CAWSLTVGYGYTF. DNA for the CDR3: TGTGCCTGGAGTCTCACGGTTGGCTATGGCTACACCTTC.

The J gene is TRBJ1-4, the V gene TRBV4-3, with TRBD1 matching 7 bases. This CDR3 region has 17 residues. The V segment lost 0 bases and the J segment 8 bases; nucleotides outside the gene matches: 12. CDR1 and CDR2 (germline): LGHNA, YSLEER. The CDR3 protein is CASSQDRRGPGREKLFF. In nucleotides, the CDR3 is TGCGCCAGCAGCCAAGATCGAAGGGGGCCCGGACGGGAAAAACTGTTTTTT.

The chain uses TRBV28 and TRBJ1-2; TRBD1 aligns across 7 bases. Germline-derived CDR1 and CDR2 are MDHEN and SYDVKM. CDR3 length: 18 residues. Trimming cost V 1 base and J 1 base; bases outside gene matches: 12. CDR3 in DNA: TGTGCCAGCAGTTTATATATAGTGGGGACAGATTATAACTATGGCTACACCTTC. Its protein product is CASSLYIVGTDYNYGYTF.

The gene calls are TRBV28 and TRBJ1-4, with a tentative D call TRBD1 (6 bases). Germline CDR1 reads MDHEN; CDR2 reads SYDVKM. CDR3 length: 16 amino acids. The V gene lost 3 bases and the J gene lost 6 bases, with 17 bases spanning the gap. In DNA, the CDR3 is TGTGCCAGCAGTTTCCCCCCGGGGGGGCGGGATGAAAAACTGTTTTTT. It codes for CASSFPPGGRDEKLFF.

V usage is TRBV7-6 and J usage is TRBJ1-3; D remains ambiguous. The CDR3 runs 13 residues. CDR1 SGHVS and CDR2 FNYEAQ come from the germline V gene. Trimming pared 3 bases from V and 3 bases from J, leaving 6 bases between. The CDR3 is CASSLGLGNTIYF. The DNA for the CDR3 is TGTGCCAGCAGCTTGGGCCTTGGAAACACCATATATTTT.

The chain uses TRBV6-5 and TRBJ1-4, with D possibly being TRBD1 (6 bases). With 8 bases removed from V and 3 bases from J, the gap between germline ends came to 13 bases. The CDR3 has 14 amino acids. CDR1 and CDR2 (germline): MNHEY, SVGAGI. CDR3 protein: CASSRGRANEKLFF. In DNA, the CDR3 is TGTGCCAGCTCCAGGGGCCGAGCTAATGAAAAACTGTTTTTT.

This clone is a singleton in its sample. The rearrangement joins TRBV28 to TRBJ2-7; the match to TRBD2 covers 7 bases. Germline assignment: CDR1 MDHEN and CDR2 SYDVKM. Trimming removed 3 bases from V and 6 bases from J; junction bases left unmatched: 5. The CDR3 has 13 amino acids. Written as DNA, the CDR3 is TGTGCCAGCAGTTTGGTTGGGGGGGGCGAGCAGTACTTC. Translation gives CASSLVGGGEQYF.

This clone was found a few times. The chain joins TRBV11-3 to TRBJ2-1; 7 bases agree with TRBD2. The CDR3 extends over 13 amino acids. V was pared by 0 bases and J by 10 bases, with 3 bases of the junction left unmatched. CDR1 and CDR2 from the germline V gene are SGHNT and YENEEA. The CDR3 here is CASSLDGGLEQFF. CDR3 DNA: TGTGCCAGCAGCTTAGATGGGGGACTAGAGCAGTTCTTC. The entire variable domain, with the rest obtained from reference TRBV11-3 and TRBJ2-1, is as follows: EAGVVQSPRYKIIEKKQPVAFWCNPISGHNTLYWYLQNLGQGPELLIRYENEEAVDDSQLPKDRFSAERLKGVDSTLKIQPAELGDSAVYLCASSLDGGLEQFFGPGTRLTVL.

The chain recombines TRBV27 with TRBJ1-5; unclear D gene. Trimming pared 2 bases from V and 0 bases from J, leaving 8 bases between. The CDR3 totals 15 residues. Germline assignment: CDR1 MNHEY and CDR2 SMNVEV (reference sequence). The CDR3 nucleotides are TGTGCCAGCAGTTTAGGAGTTAATAGCAATCAGCCCCAGCATTTT. Protein: CASSLGVNSNQPQHF.

The chain combines TRBV28 with TRBJ2-7; 11 positions match TRBD2. Trimming removed 5 bases from V and 2 bases from J; junction bases left unmatched: 5. This CDR3 has 15 amino acids. CDR1 is MDHEN, CDR2 SYDVKM, per germline. The CDR3 region is CASSSLAGGAYEQYF. CDR3 in DNA: TGTGCCAGCAGTAGCTTAGCGGGAGGGGCCTACGAGCAGTACTTC.

This sequence joins TRBV9 and TRBJ1-6; no clear D gene. V gave up 2 bases and J gave up 5 bases, with 8 bases separating them. CDR1 and CDR2 from the germline V gene are SGDLS and YYNGEE. The CDR3 spans 14 residues. This CDR3 reads CASSVGPDNSPLHF. The CDR3, as DNA: TGTGCCAGCAGCGTTGGGCCGGATAATTCACCCCTCCACTTT.

The genes are TRBV2 and TRBJ1-5, with D possibly being TRBD1 (6 bases). The CDR3 consists of 15 residues. Trimming left V 5 bases short and J 5 bases short, with 16 bases between. The V gene's germline CDR1 is SNHLY and CDR2 FYNNEI. Here the CDR3 reads CASSHADRTYQPQHF. As DNA, the CDR3 is TGTGCCAGCAGTCACGCTGACAGGACTTATCAGCCCCAGCATTTT.

This chain links TRBV19 with TRBJ2-6, with D possibly being TRBD2 (6 bases). CDR1 is LNHDA, CDR2 SQIVND, per germline (reference sequence). The CDR3 extends over 18 amino acids. Trimming left V 6 bases short and J 0 bases short, with 18 bases between. The CDR3 nucleotides read TGTGCCAGTAGGAGCCCGGGACTGCGGACCTCTGGGGCCAACGTCCTGACTTTC. It specifies CASRSPGLRTSGANVLTF. The whole variable domain, filled in from reference TRBV19 and TRBJ2-6, reads DGGITQSPKYLFRKEGQNVTLSCEQNLNHDAMYWYRQDPGQGLRLIYYSQIVNDFQKGDIAEGYSVSREKKESFPLTVTSAQKNPTAFYLCASRSPGLRTSGANVLTFGAGSRLTVL.

CDR3 protein: CASSLDQGRADTQYF. The CDR3 DNA reads TGCGCCAGCAGCCTTGACCAGGGCCGTGCAGATACGCAGTATTTT. V is TRBV5-1 and J is TRBJ2-3, with D perhaps TRBD1 (5 bases). CDR3 length equals 15 residues. Germline CDR1 reads SGHRS; CDR2 reads YFSETQ. The germline V and J ends were trimmed by 4 bases and 4 bases, with 16 bases remaining between them.

The rearrangement uses TRBV24-1 and TRBJ2-5; D unresolved. V dropped 4 bases and J dropped 6 bases, with 11 bases sitting between them. This CDR3 contains 13 residues. CDR1 is KGHDR and CDR2 is SFDVKD in the germline V gene. CDR3 sequence reads: CATSDGSRKTQYF. CDR3 nucleotide sequence: TGTGCCACCAGTGACGGCAGCAGGAAGACCCAGTACTTC.

This clone was counted once. The V call is TRBV3-1 (or the pseudogene TRBV3-2), the J call TRBJ2-7; 10 bases agree with TRBD2. This CDR3 is 15 amino acids long. Per germline, CDR1 LGHDT and CDR2 YNNKEL (reference sequence). With V trimmed by 11 bases and J by 5 bases, 15 bases remained unmatched. This CDR3 reads CARYWASGREDEQYF. In DNA form, the CDR3 reads TGTGCCCGGTACTGGGCTAGCGGGAGAGAAGACGAGCAGTACTTC.

This clone has just a few counts. The V and J genes are TRBV4-1 and TRBJ2-7; possibly TRBD2 for D (6 bases). Trimming took off 4 bases at V and 3 bases at J, with 22 bases between the two ends. CDR1 is MGHRA, CDR2 YSYEKL, per germline. The CDR3 has 17 residues. CDR3 region: CASSLVVLPGVGYEQYF. The CDR3 nucleotides are TGCGCCAGCAGCCTCGTAGTGTTGCCGGGAGTAGGCTACGAGCAGTACTTC.

This chain links TRBV9 with TRBJ1-1; TRBD1 matches at 8 bases. V lost 0 bases, J lost 6 bases, and 7 bases stayed unmatched. There are 15 residues in the CDR3. Germline CDR1 and CDR2: SGDLS and YYNGEE. Here the CDR3 reads CASSVGQGAFSEAFF. CDR3 sequence (DNA): TGTGCCAGCAGCGTAGGGCAGGGGGCTTTCTCTGAAGCTTTCTTT.

The chain couples TRBV7-2 to TRBJ2-7; 12 bases agree with TRBD2. The germline V gene encodes CDR1 SGHTA and CDR2 FQGNSA. Trimming at V came to 5 bases and at J to 5 bases, leaving 16 bases not matched to a gene. The CDR3 runs to 18 residues. The CDR3 is CASSPLLSTSGSGHEQYF. The CDR3 DNA is TGTGCCAGCAGCCCATTACTCTCGACTAGCGGGAGCGGGCACGAGCAGTACTTC.

The V gene is TRBV2, the J gene TRBJ2-1, with 9 bases fitting TRBD2. V lost 6 bases and J lost 5; bases outside the gene matches: 8. CDR3 length: 15 residues. The germline gives CDR1 SNHLY, CDR2 FYNNEI. The CDR3 DNA reads TGTGCCAGCAGCGTTAGCGGGAGTATCGACAATGAGCAGTTCTTC. It is translated as CASSVSGSIDNEQFF.

This rearrangement joins TRBV19 to TRBJ2-1; 7 bases are shared with TRBD1. CDR3 size: 15 residues. V lost 10 bases and J lost 2; bases outside the gene matches: 11. The germline gives CDR1 LNHDA, CDR2 SQIVND (reference sequence). The CDR3 DNA is TGTGCCACCGACACCGGGACAGCAACCTACAATGAGCAGTTCTTC. This encodes CATDTGTATYNEQFF.

This chain connects TRBV7-9 to TRBJ1-1, with D uncertain. Germline assignment: CDR1 SEHNR and CDR2 FQNEAQ (reference sequence). The CDR3 extends over 12 amino acids. Trimming took 3 bases from V and 7 from J, leaving 9 bases between them. The CDR3 region is CASSLWSSEAFF. CDR3 sequence (DNA): TGTGCCAGCAGCTTGTGGTCCAGTGAAGCTTTCTTT. Looking up the rest from reference TRBV7-9 and TRBJ1-1 gives the full variable domain: DTGVSQNPRHKITKRGQNVTFRCDPISEHNRLYWYRQTLGQGPEFLTYFQNEAQLEKSRLLSDRFSAERPKGSFSTLEIQRTEQGDSAMYLCASSLWSSEAFFGQGTRLTVV.

This clone was seen a single time. This chain links TRBV7-3 with TRBJ2-2, with a weak D call TRBD2 (6 bases). Germline values: CDR1 SGHTA, CDR2 FQGTGA. CDR3 length: 13 amino acids. The V end lost 5 bases, the J end lost 6 bases, and 10 bases lay between the germline ends. DNA for the CDR3: TGTGCCAGCAGCCGACTAGTTTCCGGGGAGCTGTTTTTT. It translates to CASSRLVSGELFF.

In this sample, this clone turned up once. V and J are TRBV12-3 or TRBV12-4 and TRBJ1-2; TRBD1 might be the D (6 bases). Trimming cost V 3 bases and J 8 bases, with 10 bases left between them. The CDR3 covers 12 residues. The CDR3: CASSFSQGGYTF. In DNA, the CDR3 is TGTGCCAGCAGTTTCTCCCAGGGGGGCTACACCTTC.

The chain employs TRBV11-3 and TRBJ2-3; no definite D call. The CDR3 runs to 13 residues. CDR1 SGHNT and CDR2 YENEEA come from the germline V gene. The V and J ends lost 5 bases and 8 bases respectively, with 14 bases between them. CDR3 DNA: TGTGCCAGCAGCACCCGACTTGATTCTACGCAGTATTTT. This gives the protein CASSTRLDSTQYF.

This clone was counted a single time. The chain has TRBV3-1 (or the pseudogene TRBV3-2) and TRBJ1-5; no firm D call. This CDR3 contains 12 residues. The V end lost 5 bases, the J end lost 9 bases, and 11 bases lay between the germline ends. The germline gives CDR1 LGHDT, CDR2 YNNKEL (reference sequence). The DNA of the CDR3 is TGTGCCAGCAGCGCTACCCGTGGGCCCCAGCATTTT. Translated: CASSATRGPQHF.

The rearrangement uses TRBV10-1 and TRBJ2-5; D is ambiguous. V was clipped by 1 base and J by 5 bases, with 5 bases between them. CDR1 is WNHNN and CDR2 is SYGVQD in the germline V gene (reference sequence). The CDR3 spans 12 residues. The CDR3 sequence is CASSEFEETQYF. DNA of the CDR3: TGCGCCAGCAGTGAGTTTGAGGAGACCCAGTACTTC.

The gene calls are TRBV10-3 and TRBJ2-7; D is unresolved. Germline V gene sequence: CDR1 ENHRY, CDR2 SYGVKD. The ends were cut back, 2 bases at V and 3 bases at J, with 8 bases in the middle. CDR3 length: 13 residues. CDR3 nucleotide sequence: TGTGCCATCAGTGAGGACATCTTCTACGAGCAGTACTTC. Its translation: CAISEDIFYEQYF.

V usage is TRBV6-6 and J usage is TRBJ2-7; TRBD1 matches at 8 bases. The V gene's germline CDR1 is MNHNY and CDR2 SVGAGI (reference sequence). This CDR3 is 16 amino acids long. V gave up 0 bases and J gave up 0 bases; unmatched junction bases: 4. The CDR3 nucleotides are TGTGCCAGCAGTTACTCTAGGACAGGGTCCTCCTACGAGCAGTACTTC. Amino acid sequence: CASSYSRTGSSYEQYF.

Concerning this clone: Other DNA sequences in the same sample also yield this CDR3. The V and J genes are TRBV5-6 and TRBJ2-5, with 11 bases identical to TRBD1. Unmatched junction bases numbered 4, after V lost 1 base and J lost 5 bases. CDR3 length equals 15 residues. Germline V gives CDR1 SGHDT, CDR2 YYEEEE. CDR3 DNA: TGTGCCAGCAGCTTGAGGACAGGGGGCGCGGAGACCCAGTACTTC. Its protein product is CASSLRTGGAETQYF.